Listed below are T cell receptor beta chains from one sample, sequenced in a study of blood T cells in healthy people across ages. In TCRdb, the 5' RACE reads were re-called with MiXCR into one record per CDR3 protein. The table lists roughly 1.4 million distinct CDR3 sequences, around 59% of them singletons, with over 5.5% in the top ten. Sequencing was carried out using blood. These receptor sequences come from a man between 18 and 35 years old in good health. Each CDR3 is given with its conserved first and last residue. A D gene is named only where the DNA matches it firmly. The size entry is marked missing in some rows and otherwise reads once, few, many or a size class.

size: -; J: TRBJ2-3; D: TRBD2; V: TRBV7-9; CDR3: CASSSTSGQRTDTQYF; DNA: TGTGCCAGCAGCTCGACTAGCGGGCAGCGCACAGATACGCAGTATTTT
size: -; J: TRBJ2-1; D: TRBD1; V: TRBV29-1; CDR3: CSVVGDRDNEQFF; DNA: TGCAGCGTTGTTGGGGACAGGGACAATGAGCAGTTCTTC
size: once; J: TRBJ1-1; D: TRBD1; V: TRBV4-2; CDR3: CASSPPGQGAMNTEAFF; DNA: TGTGCCAGCAGCCCCCCGGGACAGGGGGCAATGAACACTGAAGCTTTCTTT
size: once; J: TRBJ1-2; D: TRBD1; V: TRBV4-1; CDR3: CASSQERVTGDGYTF; DNA: TGCGCCAGCAGCCAAGAAAGGGTGACAGGGGACGGCTACACCTTC
size: -; J: TRBJ2-5; D: TRBD1; V: TRBV9; CDR3: CASSLAYRGQTQYF; DNA: TGTGCCAGCAGCCTCGCCTACAGGGGTCAGACCCAGTACTTC
size: few; J: TRBJ1-5; D: -; V: TRBV4-1; CDR3: CASSRLQVQGNQPQHF; DNA: TGCGCCAGCAGCCGCCTCCAGGTTCAGGGCAATCAGCCCCAGCATTTT
size: -; J: TRBJ2-7; D: TRBD2; V: TRBV29-1; CDR3: CSVDMLADNEQYF; DNA: TGCAGCGTTGACATGCTAGCGGACAATGAGCAGTACTTC
size: few; J: TRBJ1-4; D: -; V: TRBV27; CDR3: CASSLLGTENEKLFF; DNA: TGTGCCAGCAGTTTACTAGGGACCGAAAATGAAAAACTGTTTTTT
size: -; J: TRBJ2-5; D: -; V: TRBV6-1; CDR3: CASSVDGGLEQYF; DNA: TGTGCCAGCAGTGTTGACGGCGGCTTGGAGCAGTACTTC
size: once; J: TRBJ2-1; D: -; V: TRBV7-2; CDR3: CASSVALLGEQFF; DNA: TGTGCCAGCAGCGTAGCGCTCCTGGGGGAGCAGTTCTTC
size: -; J: TRBJ1-5; D: TRBD1; V: TRBV6-2/TRBV6-3; CDR3: CASSLQGGAARQPQHF; DNA: TGTGCCAGCAGTCTCCAGGGGGGGGCGGCCCGTCAGCCCCAGCATTTT
size: once; J: TRBJ2-7; D: -; V: TRBV12-3/TRBV12-4; CDR3: CASSRTNPYEQYF; DNA: TGTGCCAGCAGTCGTACAAACCCCTACGAGCAGTACTTC
size: -; J: TRBJ2-2; D: TRBD2; V: TRBV7-2; CDR3: CASRHTAGTSGGTGELFF; DNA: TGTGCCAGCAGGCACACTGCCGGGACTAGCGGGGGTACCGGGGAGCTGTTTTTT
size: many; J: TRBJ2-1; D: -; V: TRBV20-1; CDR3: CSARGNGYNEQFF; DNA: TGCAGTGCCCGGGGAAACGGATACAATGAGCAGTTCTTC
size: -; J: TRBJ1-2; D: TRBD1; V: TRBV29-1; CDR3: CSVELKFGTGDGYTF; DNA: TGCAGCGTTGAGCTTAAATTCGGGACAGGGGACGGCTACACCTTC
size: -; J: TRBJ2-7; D: -; V: TRBV4-1; CDR3: CASQVRGGSYEQYF; DNA: TGCGCCAGCCAAGTGCGTGGGGGGAGCTACGAGCAGTACTTC
size: many; J: TRBJ2-7; D: -; V: TRBV13; CDR3: CASSLGQGRSEQYF; DNA: TGTGCCAGCAGCTTAGGACAGGGCCGGAGCGAGCAGTACTTC
size: few; J: TRBJ2-7; D: -; V: TRBV6-1; CDR3: CASSEGGRLGESYEQYF; DNA: TGTGCCAGCAGTGAAGGGGGACGCTTAGGAGAAAGCTACGAGCAGTACTTC
size: -; J: TRBJ2-7; D: TRBD2; V: TRBV28; CDR3: CASSFGQGGLAGAYEQYF; DNA: TGTGCCAGCAGTTTTGGGCAGGGCGGCCTCGCGGGAGCCTACGAGCAGTACTTC
size: -; J: TRBJ2-7; D: -; V: TRBV29-1; CDR3: CSVEEPLGSSYNEQYF; DNA: TGCAGCGTTGAAGAGCCCCTGGGGAGCTCCTACAATGAGCAGTACTTC
size: -; J: TRBJ2-6; D: TRBD1; V: TRBV27; CDR3: CASKGTGAGANVLTF; DNA: TGTGCCAGCAAGGGGACAGGGGCCGGGGCCAACGTCCTGACTTTC
size: -; J: TRBJ2-2; D: TRBD2; V: TRBV4-2; CDR3: CASSLPGVLAGRTGELFF; DNA: TGTGCCAGCAGCCTCCCCGGGGTACTAGCGGGAAGGACCGGGGAGCTGTTTTTT
size: -; J: TRBJ2-7; D: -; V: TRBV12-3/TRBV12-4; CDR3: CASSLWGTGTRGEQYF; DNA: TGTGCCAGCAGTTTATGGGGCACCGGGACCCGGGGCGAGCAGTACTTC
size: -; J: TRBJ2-7; D: TRBD1; V: TRBV20-1; CDR3: CSALDRGVSYEQYF; DNA: TGCAGTGCCCTGGACAGGGGGGTTTCCTACGAGCAGTACTTC
size: -; J: TRBJ1-3; D: -; V: TRBV4-1; CDR3: CASSQVPSDSGNTIYF; DNA: TGCGCCAGCAGCCAAGTCCCCAGCGACTCTGGAAACACCATATATTTT
size: many; J: TRBJ2-3; D: TRBD1; V: TRBV12-3/TRBV12-4; CDR3: CASSTTGTGPTDTQYF; DNA: TGTGCCAGCAGTACCACCGGGACAGGCCCTACAGATACGCAGTATTTT
size: -; J: TRBJ2-1; D: -; V: TRBV27; CDR3: CASSLGSNSYNEQFF; DNA: TGTGCCAGCAGTTTGGGCAGTAACTCCTACAATGAGCAGTTCTTC
size: -; J: TRBJ2-7; D: TRBD1; V: TRBV12-3/TRBV12-4; CDR3: CASSRGTGSYNEQYF; DNA: TGTGCCAGCAGTCGCGGGACAGGGTCCTACAATGAGCAGTACTTC
size: few; J: TRBJ1-2; D: TRBD1; V: TRBV5-1; CDR3: CASSLEPQGNNGYTF; DNA: TGCGCCAGCAGCTTGGAGCCACAGGGGAACAATGGCTACACCTTC
size: -; J: TRBJ2-3; D: -; V: TRBV6-6; CDR3: CATTRGGYTDTQYF; DNA: TGTGCCACCACCCGTGGGGGGTACACAGATACGCAGTATTTT